Here is one T cell receptor (beta chain) with its context. Participants were placed into cohorts based on the clinical history they reported. This entry belongs to a study of blood T cell repertoires in COVID-19. Whole-study context: Sites in the United States, Italy and Spain provided acute and convalescent COVID-19 samples. Sources were T cells, B-cell-depleted T cells, or PBMCs; the material itself was cDNA or gDNA.

Germline V lookup: CDR1 MNHEY, CDR2 SVGAGI. This CDR3 spans 13 amino acids. V lost 7 bases to trimming and J lost 7 bases, with 11 bases between them. Methods used by the authors: Reference gene primer amplification in the assay estimated nucleated cell counts. Libraries were prepared by immunoSEQ multiplex PCR; TCRdb keeps only in-frame clonotypes and omits some of them. That table gives V, J and clone size, and the DNA gave D and trimming. The repertoire has about 380,000 clones, roughly 87% of them found once; the top ten carry approximately 3%. The sample taken for sequencing was PBMCs or T cells enriched from blood (not recorded which). This TCR was sampled from a woman younger than 45 who had recovered from COVID-19. The rearrangement links TRBV6-5 to TRBJ1-6; D may be TRBD1 (6 bases). For the CDR3, the DNA is TGTGCCAGCAAGGGACAAATGAATTCACCCCTCCACTTT. The encoded protein is CASKGQMNSPLHF.